These 17 T cell receptor beta chains originate from one sample sequenced in a study of shared clonotypes between healthy human individuals. Only in-frame clones appear in the TCRdb table, and some are missing; sequencing was by immunoSEQ multiplex PCR. Of about 1 million clones in the sample, about 77% were seen once. Sequences were obtained from memory CD4+ T cells sorted from blood. Subset defined: CD45RA-negative fraction. These receptors all stem from a man younger than 35 in good health.

This clone was found a few times. The rearrangement uses TRBV7-2 and TRBJ2-1; the match to TRBD1 covers 8 bases. The V gene end was trimmed by 3 bases and the J gene end by 7 bases; junction bases not matched to a gene: 8. The CDR3 is made up of 15 amino acids. In germline, CDR1 is SGHTA, CDR2 FQGNSA. The CDR3 DNA follows: TGTGCCAGCAGCTTTGGGGGGACAGGAGCGAATGAGCAGTTCTTC. Amino acid sequence: CASSFGGTGANEQFF.

This clone was seen only once. The gene calls are TRBV6-5 and TRBJ2-7; 7 bases map to TRBD2. Germline V gene lookup returns CDR1 MNHEY and CDR2 SVGAGI. Trimming took 5 bases from V and 3 from J; bases not matched to a gene: 10. This CDR3 has 15 amino acids. The chain's CDR3 is CASSGTGGNYYEQYF. CDR3 DNA sequence: TGTGCCAGCAGTGGAACGGGGGGAAACTACTACGAGCAGTACTTC.

The rearrangement joins TRBV2 to TRBJ2-5; 7 positions agree with TRBD1. This CDR3 comprises 13 residues. V gave up 4 bases and J gave up 9 bases; unmatched junction bases: 8. Germline assignment: CDR1 SNHLY and CDR2 FYNNEI. CDR3 in DNA: TGTGCCAGCAGTGTACAGGGGCTCGGGGCCCAGTACTTC. Translating gives CASSVQGLGAQYF. Using reference TRBV2 and TRBJ2-5 for the parts outside the CDR3, the full variable domain is EPEVTQTPSHQVTQMGQEVILRCVPISNHLYFYWYRQILGQKVEFLVSFYNNEISEKSEIFDDQFSVERPDGSNFTLKIRSTKLEDSAMYFCASSVQGLGAQYFGPGTRLLVL.

CDR3 protein: CASGRGQGRYEQYF. CDR3 DNA sequence: TGTGCCAGCGGGCGGGGACAGGGACGCTACGAGCAGTACTTC. The chain links TRBV6-1 to TRBJ2-7; TRBD1 matches 9 bases. Germline V gene lookup returns CDR1 MNHNS and CDR2 SASEGT. V lost 8 bases, J lost 3 bases, and 8 bases stayed unmatched. The CDR3 runs 14 residues.

The chain employs TRBV5-6 and TRBJ1-2, with 7 bases matching TRBD1. V trimming: 4 bases; J trimming: 7 bases; junction bases outside the gene matches: 10. Germline V gene data show CDR1 as SGHDT and CDR2 as YYEEEE. The CDR3 totals 14 residues. CDR3 nucleotide sequence: TGTGCCAGCAGCCGATGGTTGGGGACAGCTGGCTACACCTTC. Protein: CASSRWLGTAGYTF.

With regard to this clone: A much larger clone is a single base away; this may be a read error. The chain combines TRBV7-3 with TRBJ2-3, with D tentatively TRBD1 (6 bases). CDR3 length: 14 residues. V was clipped by 5 bases and J by 2 bases, with 11 bases between them. Germline loops: CDR1 SGHTA, CDR2 FQGTGA. The CDR3, as DNA: TGTGCCAGCAGCCCCGGACAGCTCACAGATACGCAGTATTTT. Amino acids: CASSPGQLTDTQYF.

The rearrangement joins TRBV10-3 to TRBJ1-2; 10 positions match TRBD1. The germline V gene has CDR1 ENHRY and CDR2 SYGVKD. The V and J ends lost 6 bases and 8 bases, in that order; junction bases with no gene match: 15. The CDR3 is made up of 16 amino acids. The CDR3 region has the DNA TGTGCCATCAGCCCGGGACAGGGGCCGCAGGTTCAAGGCTACACCTTC. Translation gives CAISPGQGPQVQGYTF.

This rearrangement joins TRBV4-2 to TRBJ2-7; 8 bases align to TRBD2. CDR1 and CDR2 (germline): LGHNA, YNFKEQ. The junction had 15 bases not matched to a gene; V was cut back by 4 bases and J by 7 bases. The CDR3 contains 16 residues. The CDR3 region has the DNA TGTGCCAGCAGCCCTGTCGGGAGGGTAGGATCGGATGAGCAGTACTTC. This translates into CASSPVGRVGSDEQYF.

This clone was counted many times. The rearrangement links TRBV27 to TRBJ2-7, with 8 bases identical to TRBD2. V lost 5 bases and J lost 3; bases outside the gene matches: 15. The V gene's germline CDR1 is MNHEY and CDR2 SMNVEV (reference sequence). The CDR3 extends over 17 amino acids. The CDR3 region is CASSPLGGAGGYYEQYF. In nucleotides, the CDR3 is TGTGCCAGCAGTCCCCTGGGGGGCGCGGGAGGTTACTACGAGCAGTACTTC.

The chain combines TRBV18 with TRBJ2-7, with unresolved D. The CDR3 runs to 15 residues. The germline gives CDR1 KGHSH, CDR2 LQKENI. The V end was cut by 0 bases, the J end by 4 bases, with 13 bases between. CDR3 nucleotides: TGTGCCAGCTCACCACCGGGGTCCATTGATTACGAGCAGTACTTC. It specifies CASSPPGSIDYEQYF.

The chain links TRBV6-1 to TRBJ1-2, with TRBD1 identical over 11 bases. V gave up 4 bases and J gave up 9 bases; unmatched junction bases: 10. CDR3 size: 15 residues. From germline, CDR1 is MNHNS and CDR2 SASEGT. The CDR3 protein is CASSGGQGDRDSYTF. The CDR3 DNA reads TGTGCCAGCAGTGGGGGACAGGGGGATCGGGATAGCTACACCTTC.

The gene calls are TRBV10-3 and TRBJ1-5; no clear D gene. The CDR3 loop spans 15 amino acids. Germline CDR1 reads ENHRY; CDR2 reads SYGVKD. V was clipped by 2 bases and J by 0 bases, with 8 bases between them. As DNA, the CDR3 is TGTGCCATCAGTGAGAAGGATCTTAGCAATCAGCCCCAGCATTTT. Residues: CAISEKDLSNQPQHF.

The chain joins TRBV5-1 to TRBJ2-2, with 11 bases identical to TRBD2. CDR3 length equals 17 residues. V lost 4 bases, J lost 3 bases, and 8 bases stayed unmatched. The germline V gene encodes CDR1 SGHRS and CDR2 YFSETQ. CDR3 in DNA: TGCGCCAGCAGCCCAGACAGGGGACTAGCGGACACCGGGGAGCTGTTTTTT. Protein sequence: CASSPDRGLADTGELFF.

The chain couples TRBV2 to TRBJ2-3, with D possibly TRBD1 on 6 matching bases. Deletions cut 5 bases from V and 4 bases from J, with 10 bases between. This CDR3 has 13 amino acids. CDR1 is SNHLY and CDR2 is FYNNEI in the germline V gene. The CDR3 DNA follows: TGTGCCAGCAGTTTACAGGGTCCAGATACGCAGTATTTT. It yields the protein CASSLQGPDTQYF.

This clone turned up a few times. The J gene is TRBJ2-2, the V gene TRBV28; D remains unclear. This CDR3 spans 12 amino acids. Trimming left V 7 bases short and J 7 bases short, with 10 bases between. Germline V gene lookup returns CDR1 MDHEN and CDR2 SYDVKM. The CDR3 sequence is CASKAFSGELFF. For the CDR3, the DNA is TGTGCCAGCAAAGCCTTCAGCGGGGAGCTGTTTTTT.

In regard to this clone: This may be a read error, as it is one base from a much larger clone. The chain has TRBV21-1 and TRBJ2-5; whether TRBD1, the table's D call, matches the DNA was not checked. TRBV21-1 is shown as a pseudogene. The CDR3 totals 13 residues. Written as DNA, the CDR3 is TGTGCCAGCAGCAAAGGCAGGGGAGAGACCCAGTACTTC. Its translation is CASSKGRGETQYF.

J is TRBJ2-5 and V is TRBV11-2; TRBD2 aligns across 11 bases. The germline gives CDR1 SGHAT, CDR2 FQNNGV. V gave up 5 bases and J gave up 7 bases; unmatched junction bases: 12. The CDR3 contains 16 residues. The CDR3 region is CASSPWIAGGPGTQYF. The CDR3 coding sequence is TGTGCCAGCAGCCCCTGGATAGCGGGAGGGCCGGGGACCCAGTACTTC.